The T cell receptor (beta chain) described here comes from a study of T cell responses to AZD1222 COVID-19 vaccine. Notes on the study in general: Across spike, vaccine-associated CD4 TCRs were found, dominant at 160-218 and 743-854.

The repertoire was sequenced with immunoSEQ multiplex PCR; TCRdb's copy has only in-frame clones and lacks some. This table has tens of thousands of clones, roughly 84% appearing once. Trimming cost V 4 bases and J 7 bases, with 20 bases left between them. Germline values: CDR1 SGDLS, CDR2 YYNGEE. This CDR3 region has 15 residues. Remarks on this clone: Its antigen remains unidentified.

The chain carries TRBV9 and TRBJ1-2; possibly TRBD1 for D (5 bases). This receptor was taken from an adult in good health. The sequences come from peripheral blood, collected on day 0 of AZD1222 vaccination. The CDR3 spells CASSPLGGSGSGYTF. CDR3 DNA sequence: TGTGCCAGCAGCCCCCTTGGGGGGAGTGGCTCTGGCTACACCTTC.